This T cell receptor beta chain was recorded in a study of cytomegalovirus exposure and HLA in healthy donors. Study-level points and caveats: Three chains linked to CMV were shown in vitro to be specific for CMV antigens. An analysis that was carried out later associated some 17,000 TCR beta sequences with HLA alleles at 0.05 false discovery rate.

60 Vbeta and 13 Jbeta primers were used in PCR. Sequencing was performed with immunoSEQ multiplex PCR; in TCRdb, only in-frame clones are kept and a portion is missing. Found here are about 96,000 clones; the top ten clones hold roughly 3.5%. The V segment lost 5 bases and the J segment 0 bases; nucleotides outside the gene matches: 9. The CDR3 is 16 amino acids. Germline assignment: CDR1 WNHNN and CDR2 SYGVQD (reference sequence). Concerning this clone itself: Its antigen is still unknown.

Source material: PBMCs. The gene calls are TRBV10-1 and TRBJ1-1; the match to TRBD1 covers 7 bases. This clonotype originated in a woman aged 30 to 39 in good health and CMV-seronegative. The CDR3 coding sequence is TGCGCCAGCAGTAAGGACAGGTACAACATGAACACTGAAGCTTTCTTT. Protein sequence: CASSKDRYNMNTEAFF.